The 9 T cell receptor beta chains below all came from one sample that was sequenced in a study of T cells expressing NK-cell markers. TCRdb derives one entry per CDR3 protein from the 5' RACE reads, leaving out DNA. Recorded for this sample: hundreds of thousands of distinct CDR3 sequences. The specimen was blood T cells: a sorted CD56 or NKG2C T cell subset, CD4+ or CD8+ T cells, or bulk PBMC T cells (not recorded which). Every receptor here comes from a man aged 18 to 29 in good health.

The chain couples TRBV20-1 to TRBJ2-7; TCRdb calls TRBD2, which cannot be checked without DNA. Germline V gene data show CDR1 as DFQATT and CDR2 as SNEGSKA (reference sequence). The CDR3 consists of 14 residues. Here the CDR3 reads CSVDGLAGGAEQYF.

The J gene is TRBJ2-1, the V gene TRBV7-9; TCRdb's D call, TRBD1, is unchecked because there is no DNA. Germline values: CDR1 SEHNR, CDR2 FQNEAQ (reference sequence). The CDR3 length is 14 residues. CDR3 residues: CASSPGWRNNEQFF.

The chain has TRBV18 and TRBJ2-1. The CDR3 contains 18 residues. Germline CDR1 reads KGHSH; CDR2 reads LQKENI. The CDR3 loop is CASSPPDLAARILDEQFF.

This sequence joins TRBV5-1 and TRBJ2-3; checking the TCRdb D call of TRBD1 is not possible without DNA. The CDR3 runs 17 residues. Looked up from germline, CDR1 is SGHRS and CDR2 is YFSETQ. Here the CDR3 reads CASSLVPQGQGSDTQYF.

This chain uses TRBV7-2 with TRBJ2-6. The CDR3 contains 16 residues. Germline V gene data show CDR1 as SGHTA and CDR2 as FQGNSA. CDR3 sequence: CASSLAGAAGANVLTF. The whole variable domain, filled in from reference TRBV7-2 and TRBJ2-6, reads GAGVSQSPSNKVTEKGKDVELRCDPISGHTALYWYRQSLGQGLEFLIYFQGNSAPDKSGLPSDRFSAERTGGSVSTLTIQRTQQEDSAVYLCASSLAGAAGANVLTFGAGSRLTVL.

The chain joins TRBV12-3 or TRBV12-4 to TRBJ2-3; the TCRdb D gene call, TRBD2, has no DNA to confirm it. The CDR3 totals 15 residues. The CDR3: CASSMGGSTSNTQYF.

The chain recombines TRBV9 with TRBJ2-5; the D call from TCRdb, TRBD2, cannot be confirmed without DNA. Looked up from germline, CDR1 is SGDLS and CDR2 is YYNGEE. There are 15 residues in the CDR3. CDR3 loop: CASSGLAGTQETQYF. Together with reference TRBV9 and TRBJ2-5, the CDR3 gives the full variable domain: DSGVTQTPKHLITATGQRVTLRCSPRSGDLSVYWYQQSLDQGLQFLIQYYNGEERAKGNILERFSAQQFPDLHSELNLSSLELGDSALYFCASSGLAGTQETQYFGPGTRLLVL.

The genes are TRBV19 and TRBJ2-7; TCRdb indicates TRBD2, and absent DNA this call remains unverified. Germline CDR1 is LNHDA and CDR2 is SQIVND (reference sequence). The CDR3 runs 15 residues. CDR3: CASSTLTGGPGEQYF.

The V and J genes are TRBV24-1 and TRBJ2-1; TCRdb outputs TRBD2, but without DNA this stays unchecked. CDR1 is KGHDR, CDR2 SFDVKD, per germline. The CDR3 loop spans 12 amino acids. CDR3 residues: CATGEGVGEQFF.